The 2 T cell receptor beta chains reported below all come from one sample, sequenced in a study of OX40 agonist ivuxolimab in advanced cancers. TCRdb's copy holds only in-frame clones and misses some; the assay was immunoSEQ multiplex PCR. The data contain some 83,000 clones, less than 95% of them singletons. The sample here was CD4+ or CD8+ T cells sorted from blood, taken in a trial of the OX40 agonist ivuxolimab. These receptors originate from an adult with an advanced solid tumor such as melanoma, head and neck, liver or kidney cancer.

The genes are TRBV28 and TRBJ2-1, with D hard to call. Germline assignment: CDR1 MDHEN and CDR2 SYDVKM. Trimming shortened V by 3 bases and J by 8 bases, and 5 bases separated the two germline ends. CDR3 length: 11 amino acids. The CDR3 DNA is TGTGCCAGCAGTTTTTTTCATGAGCAGTTCTTC. As protein: CASSFFHEQFF. The entire variable domain, with the rest obtained from reference TRBV28 and TRBJ2-1, is as follows: DVKVTQSSRYLVKRTGEKVFLECVQDMDHENMFWYRQDPGLGLRLIYFSYDVKMKEKGDIPEGYSVSREKKERFSLILESASTNQTSMYLCASSFFHEQFFGPGTRLTVL.

The chain recombines TRBV27 with TRBJ2-1; unclear D gene. Per the germline V gene, CDR1 is MNHEY and CDR2 is SMNVEV (reference sequence). The CDR3 totals 16 residues. V was trimmed by 3 bases and J by 4 bases, leaving 16 bases between them. CDR3 in amino acids: CASSFALVGIYNEQFF. The CDR3 coding sequence is TGTGCCAGCAGTTTCGCGTTGGTCGGTATATACAATGAGCAGTTCTTC.